The sequence of this T cell receptor (beta chain) was determined in a study of blood T cell repertoires in COVID-19. Original analysis: Researchers report that nucleated cell counts were estimated from reference gene primer amplification. Method: immunoSEQ multiplex PCR; TCRdb's copy keeps in-frame clones and lacks some. V and J calls and clone size are given by that table; D and trimming were obtained from the DNA. The table lists 260,000 or so clones, over 70% of them singletons. CDR1 is LNHDA, CDR2 SQIVND, per germline (reference sequence). The V and J ends lost 6 bases and 7 bases, in that order; junction bases with no gene match: 9. This CDR3 has 15 residues.

The source is a human donor in a cohort sampled during active COVID-19. The specimen was peripheral blood. The chain combines TRBV19 with TRBJ2-1; the match to TRBD2 covers 10 bases. CDR3 sequence: CASRKAGGPKNEQFF. The CDR3, as DNA: TGTGCCAGTAGGAAAGCGGGGGGGCCGAAAAATGAGCAGTTCTTC.